The text below deals with one T cell receptor (beta chain). After removal of 5 bases from V and 5 bases from J, the junction contained 9 bases not matched to a gene. The CDR3 has 15 amino acids. Germline CDR1 reads MNHEY; CDR2 reads SVGAGI. As originally analysed: For nucleated cells, counts were estimated from reference gene primer amplification. Profiling relied on immunoSEQ multiplex PCR, and the TCRdb table lists in-frame clones only, not all of them. V, J and clone size were drawn from that table, and D and trimming were deduced from the DNA. Among around 250,000 clones listed, 84% were seen once. The data originate from a study of blood T cell repertoires in COVID-19. Study as a whole: COVID-19 samples, acute and convalescent, were from the United States, Italy and Spain. Sample material is recorded as cDNA or gDNA derived from T cells, B-cell-depleted T cells, or PBMCs.

The chain recombines TRBV6-5 with TRBJ2-3; 8 nucleotides line up with TRBD1. The receptor was derived from a woman aged 40 to 50 who had recovered from COVID-19. The sequenced sample was peripheral blood. The CDR3 spells CASSPWTGRIDTQYF. CDR3 nucleotide sequence: TGTGCCAGCAGTCCCTGGACAGGGCGGATAGATACGCAGTATTTT.